A selection of T cell receptor beta chains follows, all from one sample in a study of T cells in Graves' hyperthyroidism and ophthalmopathy. Each CDR3 protein is one row after TCRdb ran MiXCR on the multiplex PCR reads. The sample carries more than 150,000 distinct CDR3 sequences, about 15% recorded once. The sequenced material came from blood. These receptors all come from a woman in her fifties or sixties with Graves' hyperthyroidism. Each CDR3 is given with its conserved first and last residue. The D gene is left open where the match is weak. Clone size is stated in some rows and not others, as once, few, many or a class when expanded.

j_gene,v_gene,d_gene,len,abundance,CDR3aa,CDR3nt
TRBJ1-1,TRBV9,NA,16,NA,CASSPRVDSLNTEAFF,TGTGCCAGCAGCCCTAGGGTGGACTCACTGAACACTGAAGCTTTCTTT
TRBJ1-2,TRBV10-3,NA,13,few,CAISGAGDYGYTF,TGTGCCATCAGTGGGGCAGGGGACTATGGCTACACCTTC
TRBJ1-2,TRBV14,NA,12,many,CASSRQTLSHTF,TGTGCCAGCAGCCGACAGACGTTATCACACACCTTC
TRBJ1-1,TRBV7-9,NA,14,few,CASSPEQPNTEAFF,TGTGCCAGCAGCCCCGAACAGCCGAACACTGAAGCTTTCTTT
TRBJ1-4,TRBV12-3/TRBV12-4,NA,14,NA,CASSPGTGNEKLFF,TGTGCCAGCAGTCCCGGGACGGGGAATGAAAAACTGTTTTTT
TRBJ1-2,TRBV6-1,NA,14,many,CASSSRRGTYGYTF,TGTGCCAGCAGTTCCCGACGGGGGACCTATGGCTACACCTTC
TRBJ2-1,TRBV29-1,TRBD2,17,many,CSHPGTSGGSSYNEQFF,TGCAGCCACCCCGGGACTAGCGGGGGGAGCTCCTACAATGAGCAGTTCTTC
TRBJ2-3,TRBV11-2,NA,16,many,CASSLRMSVGTDTQYF,TGTGCCAGCAGCTTGAGGATGAGCGTCGGTACGGATACGCAGTATTTT
TRBJ1-2,TRBV20-1,NA,13,few,CSASGPGNYGYTF,TGCAGTGCCTCGGGTCCCGGCAACTATGGCTACACCTTC
TRBJ1-5,TRBV7-9,TRBD1,17,NA,CASSLAGTGGAGQPQHF,TGTGCCAGCAGCTTGGCCGGGACAGGGGGCGCCGGGCAGCCCCAGCATTTT
TRBJ2-7,TRBV28,NA,14,many,CASTLPGTTYEQYF,TGTGCCAGCACCCTGCCCGGGACAACCTACGAGCAGTACTTC
TRBJ2-5,TRBV5-1,TRBD2,17,NA,CASRQWTSGGDQETQYF,TGCGCCAGCAGACAATGGACTAGCGGGGGGGACCAAGAGACCCAGTACTTC
TRBJ2-2,TRBV19,TRBD1,14,many,CASSRGLRTGELFF,TGTGCCAGTAGCAGGGGGCTGCGGACCGGGGAGCTGTTTTTT
TRBJ2-1,TRBV24-1,NA,14,many,CATSDSTQGYEQFF,TGTGCCACCAGTGATTCGACACAGGGATATGAGCAGTTCTTC
TRBJ1-1,TRBV7-9,NA,15,many,CASSLAEGPYTEAFF,TGTGCCAGCAGCTTAGCCGAGGGACCCTACACTGAAGCTTTCTTT
TRBJ2-4,TRBV12-3/TRBV12-4,NA,13,many,CASKISSKNIQYF,TGTGCCAGCAAGATATCCTCCAAAAACATTCAGTACTTC
TRBJ2-1,TRBV20-1,TRBD2,17,many,CSAQLAGRRKGYNEQFF,TGCAGTGCCCAGCTAGCGGGGCGACGAAAAGGCTACAATGAGCAGTTCTTC
TRBJ2-5,TRBV3-2,NA,17,few,CASSRPPPGYQPLQGYF,TGTGCCAGCAGCCGACCGCCCCCGGGGTACCAACCTCTGCAGGGGTACTTC
TRBJ1-1,TRBV6-1,NA,14,many,CASGFNPMNTEAFF,TGTGCCAGCGGGTTCAACCCAATGAACACTGAAGCTTTCTTT
TRBJ2-4,TRBV12-3/TRBV12-4,TRBD2,14,many,CASSTSGRSGIQYF,TGTGCCAGCAGTACTAGCGGACGTTCCGGCATTCAGTACTTC
TRBJ1-2,TRBV4-1,TRBD1,16,few,CASSQDARGMGYGYTF,TGCGCCAGCAGCCAAGATGCCAGGGGGATGGGCTATGGCTACACCTTC
TRBJ2-2,TRBV7-7,NA,16,many,CASRKGPGRGTGELFF,TGTGCTAGCAGAAAGGGGCCCGGTAGAGGCACCGGGGAGCTGTTTTTT
TRBJ1-5,TRBV20-1,NA,13,NA,CSARDYSNQPQHF,TGCAGTGCTAGAGATTATAGCAATCAGCCCCAGCATTTT
TRBJ2-2,TRBV11-2,NA,17,NA,CASSIDSLYGYTGELFF,TGTGCCAGCAGCATCGACAGTCTCTATGGCTACACCGGGGAGCTGTTTTTT
TRBJ2-7,TRBV4-1,NA,17,once,CASSQGGQGRSLYEQYF,TGCGCCAGCAGCCAAGGGGGCCAGGGCAGGTCCCTCTACGAGCAGTACTTC
TRBJ2-3,TRBV12-3/TRBV12-4,NA,11,NA,CASSQRAAQYF,TGTGCCAGCAGCCAGAGGGCTGCGCAGTATTTT
TRBJ1-1,TRBV6-1,TRBD1,18,many,CASRGRPGTGLLNTEAFF,TGTGCCAGCAGGGGCCGGCCTGGGACAGGGCTATTGAACACTGAAGCTTTCTTT
TRBJ1-1,TRBV3-1,NA,14,many,CASSQRDRNTEAFF,TGTGCCAGCAGCCAAAGGGATCGGAACACTGAAGCTTTCTTT
TRBJ1-3,TRBV9,NA,15,few,CASSVTWGGGNTIYF,TGTGCCAGCAGCGTAACATGGGGAGGTGGAAACACCATATATTTT
TRBJ2-3,TRBV9,NA,14,many,CASSVDGYTDTQYF,TGTGCCAGCAGCGTTGACGGATACACAGATACGCAGTATTTT
TRBJ1-2,TRBV4-1,NA,14,many,CASSHRDGSYGYTF,TGCGCCAGCAGCCACCGGGACGGTAGCTATGGCTACACCTTC
TRBJ1-5,TRBV19,NA,16,many,CASSMPRRGGHQPQHF,TGTGCCAGTAGTATGCCCCGAAGGGGAGGGCATCAGCCCCAGCATTTT
TRBJ1-1,TRBV6-1,TRBD1,13,many,CASSYERGQKAFF,TGTGCCAGCAGTTACGAGAGGGGGCAGAAGGCTTTCTTT
TRBJ1-1,TRBV11-2,NA,15,many,CASSFRMGVNTEAFF,TGTGCCAGCAGCTTCCGAATGGGGGTGAACACTGAAGCTTTCTTT
TRBJ2-3,TRBV3-1,TRBD2,22,many,CASSQDVRTSGVKKAGTDTQYF,TGTGCCAGCAGCCAAGATGTTAGGACTAGCGGGGTAAAGAAGGCAGGAACAGATACGCAGTATTTT
TRBJ2-7,TRBV7-6,TRBD2,17,many,CASSLMSSGLSSYEQYF,TGTGCCAGCAGCTTAATGTCTAGCGGGTTGAGCTCCTACGAGCAGTACTTC
TRBJ1-1,TRBV7-8,NA,15,many,CASSPRGTQNTEAFF,TGTGCCAGCAGCCCTAGAGGGACTCAGAACACTGAAGCTTTCTTT
TRBJ1-2,TRBV7-2,TRBD1,15,many,CASSSSQGVYYGYTF,TGTGCCAGCAGCTCCTCCCAGGGGGTTTACTATGGCTACACCTTC
TRBJ2-4,TRBV15,TRBD1,12,many,CATSRGGQGRYF,TGTGCCACCAGCAGAGGTGGACAGGGCAGGTACTTC
TRBJ1-1,TRBV6-1,NA,15,many,CASSEAGEMGTEAFF,TGTGCCAGCAGTGAAGCGGGGGAGATGGGCACTGAAGCTTTCTTT
TRBJ1-4,TRBV12-3/TRBV12-4,TRBD1,13,many,CASSGDSNEKLFF,TGTGCCAGCAGTGGGGACAGTAATGAAAAACTGTTTTTT
TRBJ2-5,TRBV27,NA,14,NA,CASSLSIGQETQYF,TGTGCCAGCAGTTTATCGATCGGACAAGAGACCCAGTACTTC
TRBJ1-2,TRBV2,NA,13,many,CASSDSWSGGYTF,TGTGCCAGCAGTGACTCCTGGAGTGGGGGCTACACCTTC
TRBJ2-1,TRBV5-4,NA,12,few,CASSWDLNEQFF,TGTGCCAGCAGCTGGGACCTGAATGAGCAGTTCTTC
TRBJ2-7,TRBV19,NA,17,NA,CASSIVLPGLNSYEQYF,TGTGCCAGTAGTATAGTCCTCCCGGGACTTAACTCCTACGAGCAGTACTTC
TRBJ2-7,TRBV7-6,NA,15,many,CASSLVSSGRSEQYF,TGTGCCAGCAGCTTAGTGAGCTCAGGGAGGTCCGAGCAGTACTTC
TRBJ1-4,TRBV4-1,TRBD1,16,NA,CASSLLDQGEGEKLFF,TGCGCCAGCAGCCTCCTGGATCAGGGGGAGGGTGAAAAACTGTTTTTT
TRBJ1-2,TRBV28,NA,14,many,CASRSMVPNYGYTF,TGTGCCAGCCGCTCGATGGTCCCAAACTATGGCTACACCTTC
TRBJ2-1,TRBV29-1,NA,12,NA,CSVASGSDEQFF,TGCAGCGTGGCATCGGGGTCGGATGAGCAGTTCTTC
TRBJ2-5,TRBV14,NA,16,NA,CASSPKVSRGLETQYF,TGTGCCAGCAGCCCCAAGGTTAGCCGGGGGCTGGAGACCCAGTACTTC
TRBJ2-7,TRBV20-1,TRBD2,15,few,CSAREPSGGAYEQYF,TGCAGTGCTAGAGAGCCTAGCGGCGGCGCCTACGAGCAGTACTTC
TRBJ1-5,TRBV12-3/TRBV12-4,NA,13,many,CASSLVPSQPQHF,TGTGCCAGCAGTTTAGTACCCTCTCAGCCCCAGCATTTT